This T cell receptor (beta chain) is drawn from a study of response to subunit inactivated influenza vaccine. Findings of the study overall: That few new T cells are recruited by each seasonal influenza vaccination was the authors' suggestion.

CDR3 length equals 14 residues. J lost 0 bases, V lost 5 bases, and 4 bases had no gene match. TCRdb recomputed calls from the RT-PCR reads with MiXCR, one row per CDR3 protein. The profile covers about 160,000 distinct CDR3 sequences, with around a tenth appearing a single time and about a third taken by the ten largest. This clonotype showed up just a few times. The antigen remains unidentified. This TCR was sampled from a man aged 50-75 years who received an inactivated influenza vaccine. The sequencing used CD8+ T cells sorted from PBMCs, collected 23 to 25 months after vaccination. The rearrangement links TRBV12-3 or TRBV12-4 to TRBJ2-7, with 7 nucleotides matching TRBD1. CDR3 in amino acids: CASSGQDLSYEQYF. The CDR3 region has the DNA TGTGCCAGCAGTGGACAGGACCTCTCCTACGAGCAGTACTTC.